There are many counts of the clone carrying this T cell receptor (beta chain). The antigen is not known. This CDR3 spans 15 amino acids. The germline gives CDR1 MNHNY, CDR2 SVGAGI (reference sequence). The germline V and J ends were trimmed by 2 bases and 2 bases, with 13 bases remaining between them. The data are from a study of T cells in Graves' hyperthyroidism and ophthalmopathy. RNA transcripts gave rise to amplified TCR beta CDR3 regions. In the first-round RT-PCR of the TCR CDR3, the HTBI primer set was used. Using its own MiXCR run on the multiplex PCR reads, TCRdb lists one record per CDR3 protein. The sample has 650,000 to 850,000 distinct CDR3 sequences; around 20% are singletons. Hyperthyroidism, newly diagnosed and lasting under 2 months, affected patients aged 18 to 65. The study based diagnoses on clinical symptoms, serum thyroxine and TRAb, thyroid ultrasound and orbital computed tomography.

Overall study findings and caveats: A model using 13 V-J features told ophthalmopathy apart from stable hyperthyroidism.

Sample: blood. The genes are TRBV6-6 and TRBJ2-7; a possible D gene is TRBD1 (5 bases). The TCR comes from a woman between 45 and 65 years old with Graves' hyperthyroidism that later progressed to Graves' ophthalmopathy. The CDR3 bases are TGTGCCAGCAGTTACCCGTCAGGGTTTGCCTACGAGCAGTACTTC. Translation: CASSYPSGFAYEQYF.